The rows below give T cell receptor beta chains drawn from one sample of a study of yellow fever vaccine responses in identical twins. One entry per CDR3 protein results from TCRdb running MiXCR on the RT-PCR reads. The sample yields about 2,500 distinct CDR3 sequences, roughly 80% seen once. The input for sequencing was T cells from blood (PBMCs), unsorted or a sorted subset (not recorded which), taken before or after yellow fever vaccination (not recorded which). These receptors were collected from a young woman who received the yellow fever vaccine. CDR3s include the opening cysteine and the closing phenylalanine or tryptophan. D genes are given only for firm matches. Size tells how often a clone was seen (once, few, many) or the class of an expanded clone, and some rows leave it out.

TRBJ2-3	TRBV5-4	-	TRBD2	TGTGCCAGCAGCTTGACTAGCGGGAGGGCCCTCGATACGCAGTATTTT	CASSLTSGRALDTQYF
TRBJ1-1	TRBV14	-	-	TGTGCCAGCAGCGCACAGACGAGGAACACTGAAGCTTTCTTT	CASSAQTRNTEAFF
TRBJ2-5	TRBV7-6	-	-	TGTGCCAGCAGCCCTACCGGGAGAAACCAAGAGACCCAGTACTTC	CASSPTGRNQETQYF
TRBJ2-7	TRBV3-1	few	-	TGTGCCAGCAGCCGGGGATCCTACGAGCAGTACTTC	CASSRGSYEQYF
TRBJ2-1	TRBV19	-	-	TGTGCCAGTAGTACACATTGGGGGAGCTCCTACAATGAGCAGTTCTTC	CASSTHWGSSYNEQFF
TRBJ1-2	TRBV6-1	few	TRBD1	TGTGCCAGCAGCCGGGACAGGGACTATGGCTACACCTTC	CASSRDRDYGYTF
TRBJ2-5	TRBV3-1	-	-	TGTGCCAGCAGCCAAGGACAAGCGGAACAAGAGACCCAGTACTTC	CASSQGQAEQETQYF
TRBJ2-7	TRBV6-5	-	-	TGTGCCAGCAGTTACCATAGAAATGGGCAGGACGAGCAGTACTTC	CASSYHRNGQDEQYF
TRBJ1-1	TRBV27	-	-	TGTGCCAGCAGCTCTCGGAACAAAATGAACACTGAAGCTTTCTTT	CASSSRNKMNTEAFF
TRBJ2-2	TRBV4-1	-	-	TGCGCCAGCAGCATGACTAGGTTAAACACCGGGGAGCTGTTTTTT	CASSMTRLNTGELFF
TRBJ1-1	TRBV6-1	-	-	TGTGCCAGCAGCACCTCCCGGGACGGATCGAACACTGAAGCTTTCTTT	CASSTSRDGSNTEAFF
TRBJ2-1	TRBV20-1	-	-	TGCAGTGCTGAGATGCCCTTAGGGCAGTTCTTC	CSAEMPLGQFF
TRBJ1-5	TRBV10-1	-	-	TGCGCCAGCAGTTCAGGGCTCAATCAGCCCCAGCATTTT	CASSSGLNQPQHF